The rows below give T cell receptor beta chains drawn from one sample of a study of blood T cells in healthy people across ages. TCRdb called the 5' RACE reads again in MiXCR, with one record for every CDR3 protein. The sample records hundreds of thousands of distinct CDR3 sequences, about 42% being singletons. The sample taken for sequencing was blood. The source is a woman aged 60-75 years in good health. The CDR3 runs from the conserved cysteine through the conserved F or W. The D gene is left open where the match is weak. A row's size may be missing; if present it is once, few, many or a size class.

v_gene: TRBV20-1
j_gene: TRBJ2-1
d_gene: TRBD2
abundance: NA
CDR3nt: TGCAGTGCTGTCGGGCGGGAGGGAAATGAGCAGTTCTTC
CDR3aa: CSAVGREGNEQFF

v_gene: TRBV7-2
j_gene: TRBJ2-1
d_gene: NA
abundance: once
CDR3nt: TGTGCCAGCAGCCCCCCCGGGACCAGTTCGAATGAGCAGTTCTTC
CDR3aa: CASSPPGTSSNEQFF

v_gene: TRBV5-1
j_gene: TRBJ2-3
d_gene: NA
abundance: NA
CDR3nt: TGCGCCAGCAGCATACCGGGTCCTAGCACAGATACGCAGTATTTT
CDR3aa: CASSIPGPSTDTQYF

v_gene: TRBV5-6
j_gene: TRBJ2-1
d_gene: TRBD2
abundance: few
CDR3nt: TGTGCCAGCAGCCAGACTAGCGGAGACTACAATGAGCAGTTCTTC
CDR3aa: CASSQTSGDYNEQFF

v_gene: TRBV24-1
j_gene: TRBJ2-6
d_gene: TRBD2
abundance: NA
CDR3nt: TGTGCCACCAGTGATTTGCGGGAGGGTCTAATCTGTCCTGAGGCCAACGTCCTGACTTTC
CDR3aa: CATSDLREGLICPEANVLTF

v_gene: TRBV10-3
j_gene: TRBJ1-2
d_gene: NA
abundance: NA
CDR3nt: TGTGCCATCAGAGGAGACTTTGGCTACACCTTC
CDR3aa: CAIRGDFGYTF

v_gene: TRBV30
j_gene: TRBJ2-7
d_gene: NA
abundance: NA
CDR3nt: TGTGCCTGGACCGGGACCTTACCCGCCTACGAGCAGTACTTC
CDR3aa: CAWTGTLPAYEQYF

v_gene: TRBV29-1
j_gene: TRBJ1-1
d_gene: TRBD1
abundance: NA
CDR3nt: TGCAGCGTCCCCGGACAGGGGGGCACTGAAGCTTTCTTT
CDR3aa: CSVPGQGGTEAFF

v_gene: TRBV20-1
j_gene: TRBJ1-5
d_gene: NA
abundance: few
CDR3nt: TGCAGTGCAAAGGGCAGGGTGGGGGATCAGCCCCAGCATTTT
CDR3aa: CSAKGRVGDQPQHF

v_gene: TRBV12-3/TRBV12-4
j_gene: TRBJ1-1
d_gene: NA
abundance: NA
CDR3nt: TGTGCCAGCAGTTCAGCGAGAAGGGGGGGGACTGAAGCTTTCTTT
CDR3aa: CASSSARRGGTEAFF

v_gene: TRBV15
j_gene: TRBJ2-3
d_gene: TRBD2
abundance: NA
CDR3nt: TGTGCCACCAGCAGAGGGGGGGGTGTCACAGATACGCAGTATTTT
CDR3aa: CATSRGGGVTDTQYF

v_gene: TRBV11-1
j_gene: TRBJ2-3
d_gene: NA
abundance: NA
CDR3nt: TGTACCAGCAGCTTAGCGGAGTTCACAGATACGCAGTATTTT
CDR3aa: CTSSLAEFTDTQYF

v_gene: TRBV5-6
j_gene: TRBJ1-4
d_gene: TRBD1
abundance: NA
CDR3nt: TGTGCCAGCAGCTGGGGGACAGGTCGAGATGAAAAACTGTTTTTT
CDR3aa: CASSWGTGRDEKLFF

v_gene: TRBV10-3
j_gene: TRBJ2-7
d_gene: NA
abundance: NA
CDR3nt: TGTGCCATCAGGATCGGGACAAGCTCCCACGAGCAGTACTTC
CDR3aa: CAIRIGTSSHEQYF

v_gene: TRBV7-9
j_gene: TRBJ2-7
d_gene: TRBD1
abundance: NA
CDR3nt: TGTGCCAGCAGCGCAGACAGGGGAATCTACGAGCAGTACTTC
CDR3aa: CASSADRGIYEQYF

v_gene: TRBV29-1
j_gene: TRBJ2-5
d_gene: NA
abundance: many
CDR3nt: TGCAGCGTTGAAGATGACCGTACCCTTTCTGGGGTAGCAGAGACCCAGTACTTC
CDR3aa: CSVEDDRTLSGVAETQYF

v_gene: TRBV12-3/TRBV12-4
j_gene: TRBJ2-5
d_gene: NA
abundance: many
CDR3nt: TGTGCCAGCAGTTTAAGCCTTGGGTTCGAGACCCAGTACTTC
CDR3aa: CASSLSLGFETQYF

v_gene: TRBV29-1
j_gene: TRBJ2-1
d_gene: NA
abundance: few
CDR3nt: TGCAGCGTTGTGGAGGGTAAGGGGTACAATGAGCAGTTCTTC
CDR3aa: CSVVEGKGYNEQFF

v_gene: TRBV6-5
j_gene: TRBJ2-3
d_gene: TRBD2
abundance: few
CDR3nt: TGTGCCAGCAGTTACTCGGGACTAGCGACAGATACGCAGTATTTT
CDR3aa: CASSYSGLATDTQYF

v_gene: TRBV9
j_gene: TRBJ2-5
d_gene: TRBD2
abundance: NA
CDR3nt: TGTGCCAGCACCCGACTAGCGGGGGGGCCGGTCCTGAATGAGCAGTACTTC
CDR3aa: CASTRLAGGPVLNEQYF

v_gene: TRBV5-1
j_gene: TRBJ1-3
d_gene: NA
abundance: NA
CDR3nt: TGCGCCAGCAGCTTGGAGGAGGGTCCTGGAAACACCATATATTTT
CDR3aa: CASSLEEGPGNTIYF

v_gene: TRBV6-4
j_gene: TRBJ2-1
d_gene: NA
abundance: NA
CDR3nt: TGTGCCAGCAGCGGCCAGGGGGGTCATGAGCAGTTCTTC
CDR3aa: CASSGQGGHEQFF

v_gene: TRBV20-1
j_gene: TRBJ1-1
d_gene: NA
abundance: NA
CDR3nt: TGCAGTGCCCCCCGACAGGTTCTGAACACTGAAGCTTTCTTT
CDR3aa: CSAPRQVLNTEAFF

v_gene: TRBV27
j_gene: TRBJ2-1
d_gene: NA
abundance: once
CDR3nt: TGTGCCAGCAGTCATCAGGGGTACAATGAGCAGTTCTTC
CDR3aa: CASSHQGYNEQFF

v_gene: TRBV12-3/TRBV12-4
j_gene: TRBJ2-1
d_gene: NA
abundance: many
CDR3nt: TGTGCCAGCAGTTTGAACAATGAGCAGTTCTTC
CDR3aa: CASSLNNEQFF

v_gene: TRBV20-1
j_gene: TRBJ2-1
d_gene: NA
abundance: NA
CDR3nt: TGCAGTGCTAGTTCGGCGGCGGGTTATTACAATGAGCAGTTCTTC
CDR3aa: CSASSAAGYYNEQFF

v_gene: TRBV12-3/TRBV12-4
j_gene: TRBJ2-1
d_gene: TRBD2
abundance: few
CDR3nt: TGTGCCACTACAACGGGGGGTATGTCCTACAATGAGCAGTTCTTC
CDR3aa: CATTTGGMSYNEQFF

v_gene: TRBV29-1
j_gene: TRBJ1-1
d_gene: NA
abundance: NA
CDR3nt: TGCAGCGTTGCGGGAGTCATGAACACTGAAGCTTTCTTT
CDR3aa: CSVAGVMNTEAFF

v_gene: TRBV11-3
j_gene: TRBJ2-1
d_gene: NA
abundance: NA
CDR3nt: TGTGCCAGCAGCCCTTCCGGGCTAGCGAATGAGCAGTTCTTC
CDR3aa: CASSPSGLANEQFF

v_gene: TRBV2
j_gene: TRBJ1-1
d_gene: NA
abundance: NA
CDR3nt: TGTGCCAGCAGTGAAGCACAGGGCGCTGAAGCTTTCTTT
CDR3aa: CASSEAQGAEAFF

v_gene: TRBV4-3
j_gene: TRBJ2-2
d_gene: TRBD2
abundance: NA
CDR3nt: TGCGCCAGCAGCCAAGATCCCACCGCGCTAGCGGGATCCGGGGAGCTGTTTTTT
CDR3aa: CASSQDPTALAGSGELFF

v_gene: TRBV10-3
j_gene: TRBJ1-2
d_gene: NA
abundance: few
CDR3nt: TGTGCCTCACGGGCCGGGGCAAACTATGGCTACACCTTC
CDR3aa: CASRAGANYGYTF

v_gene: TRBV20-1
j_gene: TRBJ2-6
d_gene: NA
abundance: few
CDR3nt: TGCAGTGCTTCAGATTCAGGGGTTCTTTCTGGTGGGGCCAACGTCCTGACTTTC
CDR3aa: CSASDSGVLSGGANVLTF

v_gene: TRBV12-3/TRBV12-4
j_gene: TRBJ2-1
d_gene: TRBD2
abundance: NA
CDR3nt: TGTGCCAGCATTCCTGGACTAGCGGACAGGGATGAGCAGTTCTTC
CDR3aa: CASIPGLADRDEQFF

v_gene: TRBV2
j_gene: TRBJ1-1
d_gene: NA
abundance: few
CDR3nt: TGTGCCAGCACCGGCCGAGGACCCGCTTTCTTT
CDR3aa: CASTGRGPAFF

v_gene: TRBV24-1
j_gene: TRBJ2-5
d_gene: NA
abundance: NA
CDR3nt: TGTGCCACCAGTGATTTCCGGGACCCAAGGGAGCAGTACTTC
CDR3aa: CATSDFRDPREQYF

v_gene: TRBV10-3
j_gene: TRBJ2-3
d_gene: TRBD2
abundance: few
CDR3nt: TGTGCCATCAGGAGACTAGCGGGGGAGAATACGCAGTATTTT
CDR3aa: CAIRRLAGENTQYF

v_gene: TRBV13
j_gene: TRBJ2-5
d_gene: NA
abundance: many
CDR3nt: TGTGCCAGCAGCTCCCCCGGGACAAAAGAGACCCAGTACTTC
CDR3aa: CASSSPGTKETQYF

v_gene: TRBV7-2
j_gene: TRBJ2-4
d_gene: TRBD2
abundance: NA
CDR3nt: TGTGCCAGCAGTCCCCGGACTAGCGGGAGGGCTGGTAAGAACATTCAGTACTTC
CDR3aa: CASSPRTSGRAGKNIQYF

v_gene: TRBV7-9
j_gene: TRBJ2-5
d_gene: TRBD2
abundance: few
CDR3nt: TGTGCCAGCAGTCCCCTAGCGGCCCATGAGCAGTACTTC
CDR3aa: CASSPLAAHEQYF

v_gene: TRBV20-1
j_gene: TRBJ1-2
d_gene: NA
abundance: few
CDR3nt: TGCAGCGCGACCGGGACCGAATATGGCTACACCTTC
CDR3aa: CSATGTEYGYTF

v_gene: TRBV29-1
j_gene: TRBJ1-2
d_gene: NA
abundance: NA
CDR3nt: TGCAGCGACACCGGCAGGGGATACTATGGCTACACCTTC
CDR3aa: CSDTGRGYYGYTF

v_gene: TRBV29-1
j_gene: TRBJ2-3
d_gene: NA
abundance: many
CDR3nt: TGCAGCGTTGAGTTATCCGAGGAACAGACAGATACGCAGTATTTT
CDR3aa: CSVELSEEQTDTQYF